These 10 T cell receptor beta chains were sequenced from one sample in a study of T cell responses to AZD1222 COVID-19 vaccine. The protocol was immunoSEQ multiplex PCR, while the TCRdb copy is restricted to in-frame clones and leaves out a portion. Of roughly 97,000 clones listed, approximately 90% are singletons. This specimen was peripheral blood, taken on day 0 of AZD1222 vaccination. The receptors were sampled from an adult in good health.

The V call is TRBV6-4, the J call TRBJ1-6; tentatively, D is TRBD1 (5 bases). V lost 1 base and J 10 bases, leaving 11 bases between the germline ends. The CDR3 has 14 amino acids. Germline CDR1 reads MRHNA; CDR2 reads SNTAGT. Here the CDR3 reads CASSDFPGPSPLHF. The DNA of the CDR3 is TGTGCCAGCAGTGACTTTCCAGGGCCATCACCCCTCCACTTT.

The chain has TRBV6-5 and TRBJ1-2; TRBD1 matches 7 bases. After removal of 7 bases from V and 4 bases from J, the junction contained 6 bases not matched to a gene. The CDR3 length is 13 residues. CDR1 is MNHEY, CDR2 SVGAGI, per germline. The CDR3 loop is CASKDRNPYGYTF. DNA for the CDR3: TGTGCCAGCAAGGACAGGAATCCCTATGGCTACACCTTC.

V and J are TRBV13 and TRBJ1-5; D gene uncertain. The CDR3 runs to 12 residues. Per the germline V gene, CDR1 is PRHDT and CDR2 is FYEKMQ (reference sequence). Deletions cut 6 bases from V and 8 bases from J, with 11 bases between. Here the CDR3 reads CASSFMREPQHF. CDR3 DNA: TGTGCCAGCAGTTTTATGAGGGAGCCCCAGCATTTT. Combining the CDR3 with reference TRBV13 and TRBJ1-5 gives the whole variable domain AAGVIQSPRHLIKEKRETATLKCYPIPRHDTVYWYQQGPGQDPQFLISFYEKMQSDKGSIPDRFSAQQFSDYHSELNMSSLELGDSALYFCASSFMREPQHFGDGTRLSIL.

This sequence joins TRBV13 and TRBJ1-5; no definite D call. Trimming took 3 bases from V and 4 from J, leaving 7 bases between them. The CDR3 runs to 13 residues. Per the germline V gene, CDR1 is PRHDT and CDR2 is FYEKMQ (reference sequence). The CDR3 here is CASSFSRNQPQHF. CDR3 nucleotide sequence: TGTGCCAGCAGCTTCAGTCGAAATCAGCCCCAGCATTTT. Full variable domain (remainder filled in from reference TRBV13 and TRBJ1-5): AAGVIQSPRHLIKEKRETATLKCYPIPRHDTVYWYQQGPGQDPQFLISFYEKMQSDKGSIPDRFSAQQFSDYHSELNMSSLELGDSALYFCASSFSRNQPQHFGDGTRLSIL.

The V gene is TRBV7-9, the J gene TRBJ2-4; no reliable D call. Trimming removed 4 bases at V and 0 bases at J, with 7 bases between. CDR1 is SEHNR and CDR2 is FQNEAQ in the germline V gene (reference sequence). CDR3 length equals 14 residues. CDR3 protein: CASSYTVAKNIQYF. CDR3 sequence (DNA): TGTGCCAGCAGCTACACAGTAGCCAAAAACATTCAGTACTTC.

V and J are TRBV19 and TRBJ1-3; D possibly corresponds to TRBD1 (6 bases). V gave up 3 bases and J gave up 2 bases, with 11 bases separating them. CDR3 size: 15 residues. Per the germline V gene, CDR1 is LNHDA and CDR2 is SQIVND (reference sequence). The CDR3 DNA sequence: TGTGCCAGTAGTATCCTGACAGGCGCTGGAAACACCATATATTTT. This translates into CASSILTGAGNTIYF. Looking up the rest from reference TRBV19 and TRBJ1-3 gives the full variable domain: DGGITQSPKYLFRKEGQNVTLSCEQNLNHDAMYWYRQDPGQGLRLIYYSQIVNDFQKGDIAEGYSVSREKKESFPLTVTSAQKNPTAFYLCASSILTGAGNTIYFGEGSWLTVV.

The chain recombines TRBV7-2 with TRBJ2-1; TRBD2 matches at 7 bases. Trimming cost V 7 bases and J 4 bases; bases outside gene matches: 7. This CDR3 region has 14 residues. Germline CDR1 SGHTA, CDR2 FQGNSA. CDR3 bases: TGTGCCAGCATCCTGACTAGCTTGTACAATGAGCAGTTCTTC. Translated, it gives CASILTSLYNEQFF.

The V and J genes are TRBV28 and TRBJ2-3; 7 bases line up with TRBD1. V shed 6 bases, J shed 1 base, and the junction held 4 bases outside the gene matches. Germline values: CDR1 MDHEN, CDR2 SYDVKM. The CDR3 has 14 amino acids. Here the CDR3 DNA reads TGTGCCAGCAGACCAGGGGGAGGCACAGATACGCAGTATTTT. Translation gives CASRPGGGTDTQYF.

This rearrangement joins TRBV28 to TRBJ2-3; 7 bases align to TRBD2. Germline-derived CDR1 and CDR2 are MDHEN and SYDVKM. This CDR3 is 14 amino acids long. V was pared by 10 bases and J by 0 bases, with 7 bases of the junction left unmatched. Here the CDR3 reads CATVVGGSTDTQYF. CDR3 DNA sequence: TGTGCCACCGTCGTGGGGGGGAGCACAGATACGCAGTATTTT.

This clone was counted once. The chain's CDR3 is CASSGRTGGNQPQHF. The CDR3 DNA reads as TGCGCCAGCAGCGGTCGGACAGGGGGCAATCAGCCCCAGCATTTT. This rearrangement joins TRBV4-1 to TRBJ1-5; 9 nucleotides agree with TRBD1. The CDR3 has 15 residues. Germline trimming cut 5 bases from V and 2 bases from J; bases unmatched to any gene: 4. Germline V lookup: CDR1 MGHRA, CDR2 YSYEKL.